These T cell receptor beta chains were read from a single sample in a study of blood T cell repertoires in COVID-19. The protocol was immunoSEQ multiplex PCR, while the TCRdb copy is restricted to in-frame clones and leaves out a portion. The sample consists of 40,000 to 60,000 clones, 85% to 90% of them appearing once. The sample was peripheral blood. These TCRs come from a woman aged 80 or over with COVID-19, enrolled during active disease. The CDR3 runs from the conserved cysteine through the conserved F or W. Fields, in order: V gene, D gene, clone size, J gene, CDR3 protein, CDR3 DNA. D genes are given only for firm matches. Not every row has a clone size; where given, it reads once, few, many or a size class.

>TRBV19|.|once|TRBJ2-7
CASSPSVGHLYEQYF
TGTGCCAGTAGTCCCTCCGTGGGACATCTCTACGAGCAGTACTTC
>TRBV6-1|.|.|TRBJ2-3
CASSVSSRAVITDTQYF
TGTGCCAGCAGTGTTTCTTCTCGAGCGGTTATCACAGATACGCAGTATTTT
>TRBV28|.|few|TRBJ2-7
CASSLSGGYMLYEQYF
TGTGCCAGCAGTTTATCGGGGGGCTATATGCTCTACGAGCAGTACTTC
>TRBV7-9|TRBD1|once|TRBJ1-1
CASSLVAGGPPRAEAFF
TGTGCCAGCAGCTTGGTGGCAGGGGGCCCTCCCAGGGCTGAAGCTTTCTTT
>TRBV6-5|.|once|TRBJ2-5
CASNQRLGGQETQYF
TGTGCCAGCAACCAAAGGTTAGGGGGCCAAGAGACCCAGTACTTC
>TRBV5-6|.|.|TRBJ1-2
CASSWVGERDGYTF
TGTGCCAGCAGCTGGGTGGGTGAGAGGGATGGCTACACCTTC
>TRBV5-1|.|.|TRBJ1-3
CASSLDNSGNTIYF
TGCGCCAGCAGCTTGGACAACTCTGGAAACACCATATATTTT
>TRBV30|.|.|TRBJ2-1
CAWSPAGNEQFF
TGTGCCTGGAGTCCCGCCGGGAATGAGCAGTTCTTC
>TRBV7-8|.|once|TRBJ2-7
CASSFNRGASYEQYF
TGTGCCAGCAGCTTTAATCGGGGGGCGTCCTACGAGCAGTACTTC
>TRBV6-5|.|.|TRBJ1-6
CASSQPGYRYSPLHF
TGTGCCAGCAGCCAACCGGGATACCGATATTCACCCCTCCACTTT
>TRBV6-5|TRBD1|.|TRBJ1-4
CASSRTGGREKLFF
TGTGCCAGCAGCCGGACAGGGGGCCGGGAAAAACTGTTTTTT
>TRBV5-4|TRBD2|.|TRBJ2-3
CASSLVGGGPTDTQYF
TGTGCCAGCAGCTTGGTTGGGGGAGGGCCTACAGATACGCAGTATTTT
>TRBV28|TRBD1|.|TRBJ2-7
CASNYQRGQTYEQYF
TGTGCCAGCAATTACCAAAGGGGACAGACCTACGAGCAGTACTTC
>TRBV2|TRBD2|.|TRBJ2-7
CASSERTRLLEQYF
TGTGCCAGCAGTGAGCGGACTAGATTACTCGAGCAGTACTTC
>TRBV18|.|.|TRBJ1-1
CASSSVNTEAFF
TGTGCCAGCTCGTCGGTAAACACTGAAGCTTTCTTT
>TRBV30|.|.|TRBJ1-1
CAWSYLRNTEAFF
TGTGCCTGGAGTTACCTTAGGAACACTGAAGCTTTCTTT
>TRBV5-1|TRBD1|.|TRBJ2-1
CASSRDSTHNEQFF
TGCGCCAGCAGCCGGGACAGTACCCACAATGAGCAGTTCTTC
>TRBV5-1|TRBD1|.|TRBJ1-4
CASSVRQGAGTNEKLFF
TGCGCCAGCAGCGTCCGACAGGGGGCTGGCACTAATGAAAAACTGTTTTTT
>TRBV5-1|TRBD2|.|TRBJ2-1
CASSQQTSGVANEQFF
TGCGCCAGCAGCCAGCAGACTAGCGGGGTTGCAAATGAGCAGTTCTTC
>TRBV27|TRBD2|.|TRBJ2-7
CASSLQPSGRAWSYEQYF
TGTGCCAGCAGTTTACAGCCTAGCGGGAGGGCCTGGTCCTACGAGCAGTACTTC
>TRBV6-2/TRBV6-3|.|.|TRBJ2-5
CASSLAPGGETQYF
TGTGCCAGCAGTTTGGCCCCGGGCGGGGAGACCCAGTACTTC
>TRBV3-1/TRBV3-2|.|.|TRBJ1-1
CASSKQGNTEAFF
TGTGCCAGCAGCAAGCAGGGAAACACTGAAGCTTTCTTT
>TRBV7-8|.|.|TRBJ1-1
CASSFYDARNTEAFF
TGTGCCAGCAGCTTTTACGATGCGCGGAACACTGAAGCTTTCTTT
>TRBV7-2|.|.|TRBJ2-1
CASSPRVLGKINEQFF
TGTGCCAGCAGCCCTCGGGTCCTCGGAAAGATAAATGAGCAGTTCTTC
>TRBV30|.|.|TRBJ2-1
CAWRKAGSGEQFF
TGTGCCTGGAGGAAAGCCGGGTCGGGAGAGCAGTTCTTC
>TRBV14|TRBD1|.|TRBJ1-2
CASSQDLGQGNYGYTF
TGTGCCAGCAGCCAAGACCTGGGACAGGGGAACTATGGCTACACCTTC
>TRBV6-6|TRBD1|once|TRBJ2-7
CASRPTGAYSYEQYF
TGTGCCAGCAGGCCGACAGGGGCCTACTCCTACGAGCAGTACTTC
>TRBV3-1/TRBV3-2|.|.|TRBJ1-3
CASSQGKNGDSGNTIYF
TGTGCCAGCAGCCAAGGTAAAAACGGGGACTCTGGAAACACCATATATTTT
>TRBV6-5|.|.|TRBJ1-1
CASSRLGEAFF
TGTGCCAGCAGTCGACTCGGTGAAGCTTTCTTT
>TRBV3-1/TRBV3-2|TRBD2|few|TRBJ2-5
CASSQDSGLAGGTTQYF
TGTGCCAGCAGCCAAGATAGTGGTCTAGCGGGGGGTACGACCCAGTACTTC
>TRBV7-9|TRBD1|.|TRBJ1-1
CASSLMGQASNEAFF
TGTGCCAGCAGCTTAATGGGACAGGCGTCCAATGAAGCTTTCTTT
>TRBV15|TRBD1|once|TRBJ1-5
CATSARDRGYDQPQHF
TGTGCCACCAGCGCCCGGGACAGGGGATATGATCAGCCCCAGCATTTT
>TRBV6-4|.|.|TRBJ1-2
CASSDHGGYGYTF
TGTGCCAGCAGTGACCACGGGGGATACGGCTACACCTTC
>TRBV7-3|TRBD1|.|TRBJ1-2
CASSFTGDYGYTF
TGTGCCAGCAGCTTTACAGGGGACTATGGCTACACCTTC
>TRBV10-3|.|.|TRBJ2-7
CAISEGSGAGSYEQYF
TGTGCCATCAGTGAGGGATCAGGCGCAGGGTCCTACGAGCAGTACTTC
>TRBV2|TRBD1|.|TRBJ2-1
CASGRDRGGDNEQFF
TGTGCCAGCGGAAGGGACAGGGGTGGTGACAATGAGCAGTTCTTC
>TRBV5-4|TRBD2|.|TRBJ2-1
CASSGGLAGGRYNEQFF
TGTGCCAGCAGCGGCGGACTAGCGGGGGGGCGGTACAATGAGCAGTTCTTC
>TRBV7-2|.|.|TRBJ1-1
CASSKGQNTEAFF
TGTGCCAGCAGCAAGGGACAGAACACTGAAGCTTTCTTT
>TRBV3-1/TRBV3-2|TRBD1|.|TRBJ1-2
CASSQDWDRRYYGYTF
TGTGCCAGCAGCCAAGATTGGGACAGGCGGTACTATGGCTACACCTTC
>TRBV11-3|TRBD2|once|TRBJ2-5
CASSRTSGVQETQYF
TGTGCCAGCAGCCGGACTAGCGGGGTCCAAGAGACCCAGTACTTC
>TRBV7-9|.|few|TRBJ2-5
CASSIRGGETQYF
TGTGCCAGCAGCATCAGGGGAGGGGAGACCCAGTACTTC
>TRBV28|.|.|TRBJ2-7
CASSSLGRDSTIYEQYF
TGTGCCAGCAGTTCTCTAGGCCGGGACTCAACCATCTACGAGCAGTACTTC
>TRBV6-5|TRBD2|.|TRBJ2-2
CASSRTSGQTGELFF
TGTGCCAGCAGTCGCACTAGCGGGCAGACCGGGGAGCTGTTTTTT
>TRBV28|TRBD1|.|TRBJ1-3
CASRSLPGTASGNTIYF
TGTGCCAGCAGAAGTCTCCCCGGGACAGCCTCTGGAAACACCATATATTTT
>TRBV18|TRBD1|.|TRBJ2-3
CASSLGTGGPDTQYF
TGTGCCAGCTCACTCGGGACAGGAGGCCCAGATACGCAGTATTTT
>TRBV5-6|TRBD1|.|TRBJ1-1
CASSLRPGTGMTAEAFF
TGTGCCAGCAGCTTGCGCCCCGGGACAGGGATGACGGCTGAAGCTTTCTTT
>TRBV13|.|.|TRBJ1-1
CASSLSGTEAFF
TGTGCCAGCAGCTTAAGCGGCACTGAAGCTTTCTTT
>TRBV19|TRBD1|.|TRBJ1-6
CASSTDRGASSYNSPLHF
TGTGCCAGTAGCACCGACAGGGGGGCCAGCTCCTATAATTCACCCCTCCACTTT
>TRBV18|TRBD2|.|TRBJ2-1
CASSPSTSGRALGEQFF
TGTGCCAGCTCACCCTCTACTAGCGGGAGGGCCTTGGGTGAGCAGTTCTTC
>TRBV9|.|.|TRBJ2-7
CASSGIGSTGEQYF
TGTGCCAGCAGCGGAATCGGGAGCACGGGCGAGCAGTACTTC
>TRBV5-1|TRBD1|.|TRBJ1-2
CASSLTGDRRSGYTF
TGCGCCAGCAGCTTGACAGGGGATCGGCGTAGTGGCTACACCTTC
>TRBV19|.|.|TRBJ1-5
CASSIARQPQHF
TGTGCCAGTAGTATCGCCCGGCAGCCCCAGCATTTT
>TRBV3-1/TRBV3-2|TRBD1|.|TRBJ1-1
CASSPRQGGTEAFF
TGTGCCAGCAGCCCCCGACAGGGAGGCACTGAAGCTTTCTTT
>TRBV25-1|.|.|TRBJ1-6
CASRGLENNSPLHF
TGTGCCAGCAGGGGGCTTGAAAACAATTCACCCCTCCACTTT
>TRBV18|TRBD1|.|TRBJ2-6
CASSPSTGGTGANVLTF
TGTGCCAGCTCACCATCCACAGGGGGCACTGGGGCCAACGTCCTGACTTTC
>TRBV4-2|.|.|TRBJ2-7
CASSQTQESSYEQYF
TGTGCCAGCAGCCAAACACAGGAGAGCTCCTACGAGCAGTACTTC
>TRBV6-5|TRBD1|.|TRBJ2-3
CAAKGTGRRTDTQYF
TGTGCCGCTAAAGGGACAGGAAGACGCACAGATACGCAGTATTTT
>TRBV10-3|TRBD2|.|TRBJ2-3
CAISRGEGTDTQYF
TGTGCCATCAGCCGGGGGGAGGGCACAGATACGCAGTATTTT